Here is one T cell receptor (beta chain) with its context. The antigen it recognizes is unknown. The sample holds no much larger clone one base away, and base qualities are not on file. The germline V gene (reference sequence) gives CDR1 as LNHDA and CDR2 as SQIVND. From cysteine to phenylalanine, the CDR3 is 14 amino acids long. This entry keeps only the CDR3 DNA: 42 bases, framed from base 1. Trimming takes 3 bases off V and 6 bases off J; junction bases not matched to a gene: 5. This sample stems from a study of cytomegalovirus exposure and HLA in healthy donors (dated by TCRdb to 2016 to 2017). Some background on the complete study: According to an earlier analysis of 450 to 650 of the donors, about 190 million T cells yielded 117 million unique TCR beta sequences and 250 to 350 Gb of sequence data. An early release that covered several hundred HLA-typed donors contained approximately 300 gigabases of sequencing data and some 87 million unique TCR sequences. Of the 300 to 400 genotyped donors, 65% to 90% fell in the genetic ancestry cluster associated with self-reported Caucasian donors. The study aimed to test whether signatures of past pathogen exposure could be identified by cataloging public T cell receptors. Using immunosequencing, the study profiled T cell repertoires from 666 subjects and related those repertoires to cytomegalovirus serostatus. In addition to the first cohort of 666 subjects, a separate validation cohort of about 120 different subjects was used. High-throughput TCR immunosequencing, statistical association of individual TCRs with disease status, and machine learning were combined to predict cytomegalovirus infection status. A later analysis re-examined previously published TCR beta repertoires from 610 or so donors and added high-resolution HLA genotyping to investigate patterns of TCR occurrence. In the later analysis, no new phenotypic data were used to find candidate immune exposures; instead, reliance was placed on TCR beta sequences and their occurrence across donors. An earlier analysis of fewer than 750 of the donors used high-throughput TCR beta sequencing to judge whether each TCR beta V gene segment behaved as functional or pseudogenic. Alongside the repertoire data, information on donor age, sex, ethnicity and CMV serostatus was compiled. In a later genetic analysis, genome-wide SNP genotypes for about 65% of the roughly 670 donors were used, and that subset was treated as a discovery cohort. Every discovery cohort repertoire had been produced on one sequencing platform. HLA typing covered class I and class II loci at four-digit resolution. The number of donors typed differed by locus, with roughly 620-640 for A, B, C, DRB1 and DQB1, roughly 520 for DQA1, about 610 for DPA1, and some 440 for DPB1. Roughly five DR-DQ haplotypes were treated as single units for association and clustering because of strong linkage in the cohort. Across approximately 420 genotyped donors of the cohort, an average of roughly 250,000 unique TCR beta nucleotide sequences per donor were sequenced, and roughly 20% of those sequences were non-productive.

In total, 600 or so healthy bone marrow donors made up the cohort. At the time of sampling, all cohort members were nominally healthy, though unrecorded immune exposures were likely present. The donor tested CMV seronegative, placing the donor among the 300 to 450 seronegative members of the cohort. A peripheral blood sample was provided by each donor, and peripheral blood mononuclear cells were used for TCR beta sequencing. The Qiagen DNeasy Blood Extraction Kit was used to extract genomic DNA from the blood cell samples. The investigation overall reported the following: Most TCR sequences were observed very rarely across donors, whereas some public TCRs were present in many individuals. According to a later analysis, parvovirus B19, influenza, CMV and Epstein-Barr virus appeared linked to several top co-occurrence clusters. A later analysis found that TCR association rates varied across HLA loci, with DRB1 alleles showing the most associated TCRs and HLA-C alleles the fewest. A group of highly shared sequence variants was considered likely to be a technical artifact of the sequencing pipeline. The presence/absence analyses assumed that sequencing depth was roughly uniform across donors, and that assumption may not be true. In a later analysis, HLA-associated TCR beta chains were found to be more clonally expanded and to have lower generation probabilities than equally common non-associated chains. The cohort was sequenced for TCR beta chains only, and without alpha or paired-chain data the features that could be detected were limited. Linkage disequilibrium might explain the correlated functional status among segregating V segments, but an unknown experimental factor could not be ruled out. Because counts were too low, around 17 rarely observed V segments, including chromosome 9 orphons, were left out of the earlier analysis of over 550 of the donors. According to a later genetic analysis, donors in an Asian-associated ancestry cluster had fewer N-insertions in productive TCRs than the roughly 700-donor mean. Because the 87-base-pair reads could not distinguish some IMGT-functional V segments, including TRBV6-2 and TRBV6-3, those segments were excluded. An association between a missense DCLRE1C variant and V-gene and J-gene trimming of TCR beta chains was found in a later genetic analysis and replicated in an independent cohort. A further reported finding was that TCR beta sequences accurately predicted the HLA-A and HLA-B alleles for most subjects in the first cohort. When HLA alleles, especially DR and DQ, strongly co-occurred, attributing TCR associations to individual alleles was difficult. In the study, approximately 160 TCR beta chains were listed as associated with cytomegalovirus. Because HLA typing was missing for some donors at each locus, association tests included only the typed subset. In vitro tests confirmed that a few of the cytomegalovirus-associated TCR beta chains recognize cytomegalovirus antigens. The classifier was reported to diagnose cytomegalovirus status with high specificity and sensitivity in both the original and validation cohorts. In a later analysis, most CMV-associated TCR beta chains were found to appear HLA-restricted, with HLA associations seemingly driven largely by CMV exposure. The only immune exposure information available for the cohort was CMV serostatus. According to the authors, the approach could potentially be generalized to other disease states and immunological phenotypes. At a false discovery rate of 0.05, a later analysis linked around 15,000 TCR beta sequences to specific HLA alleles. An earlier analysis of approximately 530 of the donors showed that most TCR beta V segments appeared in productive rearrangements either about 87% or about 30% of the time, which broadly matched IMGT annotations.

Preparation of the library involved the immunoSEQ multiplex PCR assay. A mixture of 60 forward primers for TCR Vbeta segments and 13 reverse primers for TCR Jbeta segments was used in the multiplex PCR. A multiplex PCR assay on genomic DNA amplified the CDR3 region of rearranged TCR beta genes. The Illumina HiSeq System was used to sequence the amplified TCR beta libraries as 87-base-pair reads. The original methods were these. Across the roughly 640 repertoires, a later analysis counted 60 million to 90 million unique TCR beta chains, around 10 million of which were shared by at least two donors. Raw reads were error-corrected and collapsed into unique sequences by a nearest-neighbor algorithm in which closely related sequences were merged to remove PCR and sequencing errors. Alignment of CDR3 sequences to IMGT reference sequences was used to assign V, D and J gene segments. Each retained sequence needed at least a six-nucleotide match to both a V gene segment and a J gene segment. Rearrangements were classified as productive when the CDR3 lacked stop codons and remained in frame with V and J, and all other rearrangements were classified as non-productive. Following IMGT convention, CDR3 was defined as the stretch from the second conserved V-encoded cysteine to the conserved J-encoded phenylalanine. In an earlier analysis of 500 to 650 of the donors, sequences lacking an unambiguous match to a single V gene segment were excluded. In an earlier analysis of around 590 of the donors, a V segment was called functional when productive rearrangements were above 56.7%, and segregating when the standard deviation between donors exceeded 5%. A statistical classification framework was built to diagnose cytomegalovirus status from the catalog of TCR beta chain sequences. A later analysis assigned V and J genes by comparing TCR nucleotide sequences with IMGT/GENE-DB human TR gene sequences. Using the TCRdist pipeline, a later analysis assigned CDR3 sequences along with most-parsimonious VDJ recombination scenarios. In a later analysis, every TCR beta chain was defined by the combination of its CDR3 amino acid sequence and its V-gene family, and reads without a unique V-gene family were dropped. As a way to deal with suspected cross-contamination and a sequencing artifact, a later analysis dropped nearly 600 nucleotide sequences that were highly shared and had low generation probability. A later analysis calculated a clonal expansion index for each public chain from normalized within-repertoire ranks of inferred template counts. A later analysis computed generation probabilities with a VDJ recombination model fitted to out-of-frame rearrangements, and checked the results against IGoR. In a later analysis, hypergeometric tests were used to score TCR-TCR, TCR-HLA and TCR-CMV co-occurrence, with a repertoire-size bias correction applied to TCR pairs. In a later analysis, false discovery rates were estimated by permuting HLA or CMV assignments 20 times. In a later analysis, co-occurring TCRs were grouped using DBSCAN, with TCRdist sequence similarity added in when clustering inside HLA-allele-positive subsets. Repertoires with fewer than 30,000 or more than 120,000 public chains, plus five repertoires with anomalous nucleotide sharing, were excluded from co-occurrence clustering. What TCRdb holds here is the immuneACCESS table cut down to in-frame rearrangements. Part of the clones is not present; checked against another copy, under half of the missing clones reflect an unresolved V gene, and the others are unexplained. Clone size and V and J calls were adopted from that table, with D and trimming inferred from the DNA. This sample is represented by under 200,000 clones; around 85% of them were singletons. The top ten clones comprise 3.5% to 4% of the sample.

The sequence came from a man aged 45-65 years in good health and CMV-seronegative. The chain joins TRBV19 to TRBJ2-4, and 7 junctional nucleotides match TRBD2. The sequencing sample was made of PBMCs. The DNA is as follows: TGTGCCAGTAGTATTTTCGGGGGGAGAAACATTCAGTACTTC. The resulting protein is CASSIFGGRNIQYF.